The T cell receptor beta chain under discussion was sequenced for a study of T-cell memory formation after mild COVID-19. Overall study context: Across donors, TCR clusters were largely donor specific.

This clonotype occurred many times. Antigen unknown. There are 17 residues in the CDR3. The germline V and J ends were trimmed by 7 bases and 7 bases, with 26 bases remaining between them. Regarding the study as a whole: Contracting CD4+ clones were located mainly in CM and EM, and CD8+ clones in EMRA. There was a balanced CD4/CD8 profile in clones contracting day 15 to 85, and later expanders leaned CD4+.

TCRdb re-analysed the 5' RACE reads in MiXCR, keeping a single row per CDR3 protein. Among around 35,000 distinct CDR3 sequences listed, around 7.7% were seen once. The sequenced sample consisted of PBMCs or a T cell subset sorted from them (not recorded which). The source is a man aged 18 to 35 who had mild COVID-19 (a few samples of this study predate the infection). Cell type and time point are not known. The chain is built from TRBV23-1 and TRBJ2-1; D may match TRBD1 or TRBD2 (6 bases each). TRBV23-1 is filed as an ORF, its function uncertain. The CDR3 DNA is TGCGCCAGCACCATCCTTCCGGGACACGGAGGGGTAAATGAGCAGTTCTTC. It encodes CASTILPGHGGVNEQFF.